These 21 T cell receptor beta chains were sequenced from one sample in a study of low-dose radiotherapy and immunotherapy resistance in tumors. Covering alpha and beta chains, TRAV- and TRBV-specific primers were used for the first-strand cDNA. The TCRs were subjected to amplification over roughly 18 PCR cycles employing a constant-region primer in conjunction with a V-primer adapter. TCRdb reprocessed the reads with MiXCR, giving one entry per CDR3 protein. The sample records some 85,000 distinct CDR3 sequences, approximately 20% being singletons. Time point given: before trial treatment. Specimen: PBMCs, collected before treatment. All receptors come from a male donor with prostate cancer.

Comments on this clonotype: This likely stems from a read error, as it lies one base from a far larger clone. The genes are TRBV11-2 and TRBJ2-1, with D possibly called TRBD1 or TRBD2 (5 bases each). Between the trimmed V and J ends, which lost 5 bases and 13 bases, there was a span of 24 bases. Per the germline V gene, CDR1 is SGHAT and CDR2 is FQNNGV. The CDR3 totals 15 residues. The CDR3 sequence: CASSGTGSSKGTQFF. The CDR3, as DNA: TGTGCCAGCAGCGGCACGGGATCTTCGAAGGGGACCCAGTTCTTC.

The chain couples TRBV2 to TRBJ2-1; 12 bases map to TRBD1. V shed 5 bases and J 7 bases; nucleotides not matched to a gene: 6. From germline, CDR1 is SNHLY and CDR2 FYNNEI. CDR3 length: 15 residues. The CDR3 loop is CASSSGTGGVNEQFF. DNA of the CDR3: TGTGCCAGCAGTTCCGGGACAGGGGGCGTGAATGAGCAGTTCTTC. The full variable domain, its missing parts supplied by reference TRBV2 and TRBJ2-1, is EPEVTQTPSHQVTQMGQEVILRCVPISNHLYFYWYRQILGQKVEFLVSFYNNEISEKSEIFDDQFSVERPDGSNFTLKIRSTKLEDSAMYFCASSSGTGGVNEQFFGPGTRLTVL.

J is TRBJ2-7 and V is TRBV6-1; D might be TRBD1 or TRBD2, each matching 5 bases. This CDR3 comprises 17 residues. V was cut by 0 bases and J by 3 bases, with 18 bases left in between. The germline gives CDR1 MNHNS, CDR2 SASEGT. CDR3 DNA: TGTGCCAGCAGTGAAGCGCCCTCCGGGACCATGATCTACGAGCAGTACTTC. It translates to CASSEAPSGTMIYEQYF.

This clonotype was picked up many times. This rearrangement joins TRBV29-1 to TRBJ1-1; D not resolved. The CDR3 is made up of 11 amino acids. Germline values: CDR1 SQVTM, CDR2 ANQGSEA. The V and J ends lost 5 bases and 2 bases respectively, with 6 bases between them. DNA of the CDR3: TGCAGCGTTTCGGTTAACACTGAAGCTTTCTTT. It encodes CSVSVNTEAFF.

The sample holds many counts of this clonotype. This sequence joins TRBV6-2 or TRBV6-3 and TRBJ1-2, with TRBD1 identical over 10 bases. CDR1 and CDR2 (germline): MNHEY, SVGEGT. The junction had 7 bases not matched to a gene; V was cut back by 5 bases and J by 7 bases. This CDR3 region has 14 residues. CDR3 nucleotides: TGTGCCAGCAGTCAGCGGGACAGGGGTGGTGGCTACACCTTC. It translates to CASSQRDRGGGYTF.

This clonotype was picked up many times. The chain joins TRBV19 to TRBJ1-2; 10 bases fit TRBD1. Per germline, CDR1 LNHDA and CDR2 SQIVND (reference sequence). After removal of 8 bases from V and 6 bases from J, the junction contained 9 bases not matched to a gene. The CDR3 contains 14 residues. In nucleotides, the CDR3 is TGTGCCAGTCTCGGTGGGGACAGGGGTCATGGCTACACCTTC. It translates to CASLGGDRGHGYTF.

This clonotype has more than one count but fewer than ten. CDR3 bases: TGTGCCAGTAGTGCCCAGACTAGTTCATACGAGCAGTACTTC. This sequence encodes CASSAQTSSYEQYF. The genes are TRBV19 and TRBJ2-7; D might be TRBD2 (6 bases). The germline V and J ends were trimmed by 5 bases and 4 bases, with 15 bases remaining between them. Germline V gene data show CDR1 as LNHDA and CDR2 as SQIVND (reference sequence). The CDR3 is made up of 14 amino acids.

Turning to this clonotype: Germline and junction disagree at one end, which may indicate a read error. The V and J genes are TRBV4-1 and TRBJ2-7; the match to TRBD2 covers 9 bases. The germline CDR1 and CDR2 sequences are MGHRA and YSYEKL. The CDR3 contains 22 residues. CDR3 coding DNA: TGTGCCAGCAGCCAAGGGCCTAGCGGGGAGGGAAGTCTTAGGGAATCGGGCTACGAGCAGTACTTC. Translating gives CASSQGPSGEGSLRESGYEQYF.

This clonotype was picked up many times. This chain links TRBV20-1 with TRBJ1-1; D is unresolved. Germline assignment: CDR1 DFQATT and CDR2 SNEGSKA (reference sequence). This CDR3 is built from 13 residues. CDR3 in DNA: TGCAGGGCGGTTGTGGCCCTGAACACTGAAGCTTTCTTT. It is translated as CRAVVALNTEAFF.

This clonotype was observed at least ten times. The rearrangement joins TRBV28 to TRBJ1-5, with D hard to call. This CDR3 has 14 residues. CDR1 MDHEN and CDR2 SYDVKM come from the germline V gene. The V end lost 2 bases, the J end lost 5 bases, and 10 bases lay between the germline ends. In DNA form, the CDR3 reads TGTGCCAGCAGTTTAACCCGGACGGATCAGCCCCAGCATTTT. Translating gives CASSLTRTDQPQHF.

The gene calls are TRBV5-1 and TRBJ2-1; TRBD2 agrees at 12 bases. Germline CDR1 SGHRS, CDR2 YFSETQ. J was trimmed by 0 bases and V by 2 bases; bases with no gene match: 6. The CDR3 length is 18 residues. Here the CDR3 reads CASSFGLAGSRSYNEQFF. In nucleotides, the CDR3 is TGCGCCAGCAGCTTCGGACTAGCGGGGTCCCGCTCCTACAATGAGCAGTTCTTC.

Ten or more counts support this clonotype. This chain links TRBV3-1 with TRBJ1-6; D is unresolved. CDR1 is LGHDT, CDR2 YNNKEL, per germline (reference sequence). The CDR3 spans 11 residues. V lost 8 bases and J lost 7, with 6 bases in between. The CDR3 DNA is TGTGCCAGCGGACCGAATTCACCCCTCCACTTT. Residues: CASGPNSPLHF.

This clonotype was counted only a few times. The chain combines TRBV2 with TRBJ1-5, with D perhaps matching TRBD1 (6 bases). V lost 6 bases to trimming and J lost 5 bases, with 14 bases between them. CDR3 length: 14 residues. Germline V CDR1 and CDR2: SNHLY, FYNNEI. The CDR3 sequence is CASRDTGSYQPQHF. The CDR3 coding sequence is TGTGCCAGCAGAGACACAGGGTCCTATCAGCCCCAGCATTTT.

This clonotype was observed many times. The chain links TRBV6-2 or TRBV6-3 to TRBJ2-3, with D hard to call. Deletions cut 6 bases from V and 8 bases from J, with 12 bases between. CDR3 length: 12 amino acids. CDR1 is MNHEY, CDR2 SVGEGT, per germline. The CDR3 is CASSRSGPTQYF. CDR3 in DNA: TGTGCCAGCAGCCGCTCGGGCCCTACGCAGTATTTT.

This clonotype was seen repeatedly, ten times or more. The chain joins TRBV6-4 to TRBJ1-2; tentative D call: TRBD1 (5 bases). This CDR3 is built from 15 residues. The germline gives CDR1 MRHNA, CDR2 SNTAGT. Trimming took off 4 bases at V and 2 bases at J, with 14 bases between the two ends. The CDR3 loop is CASSVQGTGNYGYTF. In nucleotides, the CDR3 is TGTGCCAGCAGTGTCCAGGGAACAGGCAACTATGGCTACACCTTC.

This clonotype appeared many times. The V call is TRBV19, the J call TRBJ2-3; D unresolved. Deletions cut 2 bases from V and 0 bases from J, with 6 bases between. Germline V gene data show CDR1 as LNHDA and CDR2 as SQIVND (reference sequence). CDR3 size: 14 residues. The DNA for the CDR3 is TGTGCCAGTAGTATAAGCGTAAGCACAGATACGCAGTATTTT. Translation: CASSISVSTDTQYF.

This clonotype was observed many times. The V gene is TRBV15, the J gene TRBJ2-1; 8 nucleotides agree with TRBD1. Germline V gives CDR1 LNHNV, CDR2 YYDKDF (reference sequence). Trimming at V came to 6 bases and at J to 2 bases, leaving 9 bases not matched to a gene. The CDR3 is 16 amino acids. The CDR3 DNA reads TGTGCCACCAGACAACTTACGGGACAGGCCTACAATGAGCAGTTCTTC. Translation: CATRQLTGQAYNEQFF.

This clonotype was seen repeatedly, ten times or more. DNA for the CDR3: TGTGCCAGCAGCCCCAAGGCGGGACCCTACGAGCAGTACTTC. Protein product: CASSPKAGPYEQYF. This chain joins TRBV14 and TRBJ2-7, with TRBD2 as a possible D gene (6 bases). CDR1 is SGHDN, CDR2 FVKESK, per germline. The ends were cut back, 4 bases at V and 2 bases at J, with 12 bases in the middle. The CDR3 contains 14 residues.

This clonotype has ten or more counts. V is TRBV6-5 and J is TRBJ2-7; 8 nucleotides align to TRBD1. Losses at the gene ends were 5 bases for V and 2 bases for J; bases not matched to a gene: 2. The CDR3 runs to 13 residues. Germline V gene data show CDR1 as MNHEY and CDR2 as SVGAGI. Here the CDR3 reads CASSDRGPYEQYF. As DNA, the CDR3 is TGTGCCAGCAGTGACAGGGGACCCTACGAGCAGTACTTC.

In the case of this clonotype: This likely traces to a read error, being one base from a far larger clone. The CDR3 DNA sequence: TGTGCCAGCAGCGGGTCCGGGGCAACTAATGAAAAACTGTTTTTT. This codes for CASSGSGATNEKLFF. The V call is TRBV5-8, the J call TRBJ1-4, with D uncertain. This CDR3 contains 15 residues. V shed 4 bases and J shed 0 bases, with 10 bases lying between them. Germline loops: CDR1 SGHTS, CDR2 YDEGEE.

At least ten counts were recorded for this clonotype. The chain carries TRBV5-1 and TRBJ2-2; 7 bases are shared with TRBD2. The CDR3 contains 16 residues. V lost 8 bases and J lost 3; bases outside the gene matches: 13. Germline V gene lookup returns CDR1 SGHRS and CDR2 YFSETQ. The CDR3 region has the DNA TGCGCCAGTGTACAGCGTGGAGGGAGGGACACCGGGGAGCTGTTTTTT. Its translation: CASVQRGGRDTGELFF. Based on the CDR3 plus reference TRBV5-1 and TRBJ2-2, the full variable domain is KAGVTQTPRYLIKTRGQQVTLSCSPISGHRSVSWYQQTPGQGLQFLFEYFSETQRNKGNFPGRFSGRQFSNSRSEMNVSTLELGDSALYLCASVQRGGRDTGELFFGEGSRLTVL.